These 3 T cell receptor beta chains share one sample of origin, sequenced in a study of T cell responses to AZD1222 COVID-19 vaccine. Clones were read by immunoSEQ multiplex PCR, and TCRdb kept only the in-frame ones, dropping some. The top ten clones hold 1.6% of a sample with around 140,000 clones, approximately 90% of them seen once. Sequencing was performed on peripheral blood, taken on day 0 of AZD1222 vaccination. These receptor sequences come from an adult in good health.

V gene TRBV19 combines with J gene TRBJ2-3, with TRBD2 matching over 13 bases. The CDR3 has 16 amino acids. J lost 4 bases, V lost 6 bases, and 7 bases had no gene match. Germline CDR1 LNHDA, CDR2 SQIVND (reference sequence). The CDR3 loop reads CASSFRLAGGPDTQYF. In DNA form, the CDR3 reads TGTGCCAGTAGCTTCAGACTAGCGGGAGGACCAGATACGCAGTATTTT.

The gene calls are TRBV27 and TRBJ1-5; TRBD1 is a possible D gene (6 bases). CDR1 and CDR2 from the germline V gene are MNHEY and SMNVEV (reference sequence). There are 15 residues in the CDR3. Trimming cost V 3 bases and J 2 bases, with 11 bases left between them. This CDR3 is CASSLGQGRNQPQHF. The CDR3 nucleotides are TGTGCCAGCAGTTTGGGGCAGGGGCGCAATCAGCCCCAGCATTTT.

The V and J genes are TRBV28 and TRBJ1-2; 7 positions agree with TRBD1. The CDR3 sequence is 14 residues long. Germline CDR1 reads MDHEN; CDR2 reads SYDVKM. V was pared by 10 bases and J by 6 bases, with 14 bases of the junction left unmatched. CDR3: CATKGNRGKDGYTF. CDR3 in DNA: TGTGCCACCAAGGGAAACAGGGGAAAGGATGGCTACACCTTC.